This is a list of T cell receptor beta chains from one sample in a study of T-cell reconstitution after alpha-beta-depleted transplantation in children. TCRdb independently ran MiXCR on the PCR reads; one entry per CDR3 protein. The profile covers around 490,000 distinct CDR3 sequences, with roughly an eighth appearing a single time and 12% to 15% taken by the ten largest. Specimen: PBMCs, mostly from graft donor cells, collected 180 days after TCRalphabeta/CD19-depleted stem cell transplant. Receptor source: a female patient aged 2-15 years who had a stem cell transplant for aplastic anemia, so the T cells may come from the graft donor. Both conserved end residues are part of each CDR3. A D gene is named only where the DNA matches it firmly. Clone size is shown for a subset of rows, as once, few, many or a class of expanded clone.

j_gene	abundance	len	v_gene	d_gene	CDR3nt	CDR3aa
TRBJ2-1	.	10	TRBV28	.	TGTGCCAGCAGAGGCAATGAGCAGTTCTTC	CASRGNEQFF
TRBJ1-5	.	15	TRBV4-3	.	TGCGCCAGCAGCCAAGATATGAGGATCCGGCAGCCCCAGCATTTT	CASSQDMRIRQPQHF
TRBJ2-2	many	14	TRBV11-3	TRBD2	TGCGCCAGCAGCCCTAGCGGGAACACCGGGGAGCTGTTTTTT	CASSPSGNTGELFF
TRBJ2-1	many	15	TRBV7-9	TRBD2	TGTGCCAGCAGCCCAGCGGGGAGCTCCTACAATGAGCAGTTCTTC	CASSPAGSSYNEQFF
TRBJ1-1	.	16	TRBV7-9	TRBD1	TGTGCCAGCAGCTTAGGGGGGACAGGGAAGTACACTGAAGCTTTCTTT	CASSLGGTGKYTEAFF
TRBJ2-1	.	15	TRBV7-3	.	TGTGCCAGCAGCTTAGGAGCAGGGTATTACAATGAGCAGTTCTTC	CASSLGAGYYNEQFF
TRBJ2-5	.	16	TRBV18	TRBD1	TGTGCCAGCTCACCACCAGGGACAGCAACTCAAGAGACCCAGTACTTC	CASSPPGTATQETQYF
TRBJ1-6	few	16	TRBV4-1	.	TGCGCCAGCAGCCAAGATGGGCGCTCGGGCAATTCACCCCTCCACTTT	CASSQDGRSGNSPLHF
TRBJ2-1	few	15	TRBV7-9	.	TGTGCCAGCAGCTCCGGGACTGTAACCGACAATGAGCAGTTCTTC	CASSSGTVTDNEQFF
TRBJ1-5	few	14	TRBV20-1	TRBD1	TGCAGTGCTGATGGACAGGGTAGCAATCAGCCCCAGCATTTT	CSADGQGSNQPQHF
TRBJ2-1	few	17	TRBV20-1	.	TGCAGTGCTAGATCGCGACGTAGGGGGAGTTGGTACAATGAGCAGTTCTTC	CSARSRRRGSWYNEQFF
TRBJ2-7	few	14	TRBV7-2	TRBD2	TGTGCCAGCAGCCTGATAAGCGGGAGATACGAGCAGTACTTC	CASSLISGRYEQYF
TRBJ1-2	few	15	TRBV6-1	.	TGTGCCAGCAGCAGAGGGCGGCTTAAAACCTATGGCTACACCTTC	CASSRGRLKTYGYTF
TRBJ1-2	few	14	TRBV4-3	.	TGCGCCAGCAGCCAAGAGGGGCGTAGAGCAGGCTACACCTTC	CASSQEGRRAGYTF
TRBJ2-7	many	12	TRBV18	.	TGTGCCAGCTCACCACAAACCTACGAGCAGTACTTC	CASSPQTYEQYF
TRBJ2-2	many	16	TRBV9	TRBD1	TGTGCCAGCAGCTCTCGCCGAGACAGGGACACCGGGGAGCTGTTTTTT	CASSSRRDRDTGELFF
TRBJ1-4	many	18	TRBV5-1	TRBD1	TGCGCCAGCAGCCCCGGGACAGGGTGGCGAGCAACTAATGAAAAACTGTTTTTT	CASSPGTGWRATNEKLFF
TRBJ2-1	.	12	TRBV7-9	TRBD1	TGTGCCAGCAGACGGGACAGCAACCGGCAGTTCTTC	CASRRDSNRQFF
TRBJ2-5	many	16	TRBV5-1	.	TGCGCCAGCAGCTTCGGTAGAATTGGAAGGCTGGAGACCCAGTACTTC	CASSFGRIGRLETQYF
TRBJ2-5	.	13	TRBV4-3	.	TGCGCCAGCAGCCAGGATAACTTCGAGACCCAGTACTTC	CASSQDNFETQYF
TRBJ1-3	few	14	TRBV20-1	.	TGCAGTGCTAGTCGGGGGGCGCTTGGAAACACCATATATTTT	CSASRGALGNTIYF
TRBJ2-5	.	14	TRBV12-3/TRBV12-4	.	TGTGCCAGCCGAAAAGGGGTACTACAAGAGACCCAGTACTTC	CASRKGVLQETQYF
TRBJ1-1	.	16	TRBV7-3	.	TGTGCCAGCAGCTTGCCTGCGGGGGGGATTTCCACTGAAGCTTTCTTT	CASSLPAGGISTEAFF
TRBJ1-2	few	13	TRBV29-1	.	TGCTGCGCGTGCGGACTGACAGCCTATGGCTACACCTTC	CCACGLTAYGYTF
TRBJ2-1	.	15	TRBV6-5	TRBD2	TGTGCCAGCAGTTACTCAACGACTCAGCGGGAGTCAATGTTCTTC	CASSYSTTQRESMFF
TRBJ2-1	few	14	TRBV20-1	.	TGCAGTGCTAGACTTCCGGGGACGTACAATGAGCAGTTCTTC	CSARLPGTYNEQFF
TRBJ1-6	.	14	TRBV18	TRBD1	TGTGCCAGCTCAACACGGGACAGCAATTCACCCCTCCACTTT	CASSTRDSNSPLHF
TRBJ2-1	.	10	TRBV11-2	.	TGTGCCAGCAGCCTCCGGGAGCAGTTCTTC	CASSLREQFF
TRBJ2-7	few	13	TRBV29-1	.	TGCAGCGTTGAACACCTAGACTCCTACGAGCAGTACTTC	CSVEHLDSYEQYF
TRBJ2-1	few	14	TRBV28	TRBD2	TGTGCCAGCAGTTGGGCTAGCGGGAGTTATGAGCAGTTCTTC	CASSWASGSYEQFF
TRBJ1-5	once	14	TRBV5-6	.	TGTGCCAGCGGCGGGAGAGGGTCGAATCAGCCCCAGCATTTT	CASGGRGSNQPQHF
TRBJ1-4	many	15	TRBV4-2	.	TGTGCCAGCAGCCAAGAGAACAGGGCGAATGAAAAACTGTTTTTT	CASSQENRANEKLFF
TRBJ2-7	many	15	TRBV7-2	TRBD1	TGTGCCAGCACGCCTTCCGGGACAGGGGCTTACGAGCAGTACTTC	CASTPSGTGAYEQYF
TRBJ2-2	many	15	TRBV7-9	.	TGTGCCAGCAGCTTATCACGGACGGCCACCGGGGAGCTGTTTTTT	CASSLSRTATGELFF
TRBJ2-1	few	15	TRBV7-2	TRBD1	TGTGCCAGCAGAAGTACAGGGGAACCCTACAATGAGCAGTTCTTC	CASRSTGEPYNEQFF
TRBJ2-1	many	17	TRBV5-1	TRBD1	TGCGCCAGCAGCTTGGGGAATACCGGGACAGCCTACAATGAGCAGTTCTTC	CASSLGNTGTAYNEQFF
TRBJ2-1	.	14	TRBV7-9	.	TGTGCCAGCAGCATAACAGGGTATCCCAATGAGCAGTTCTTC	CASSITGYPNEQFF
TRBJ2-3	.	14	TRBV2	.	TGTGCCAGCAGCTCTCTGGCTAGCACAGATACGCAGTATTTT	CASSSLASTDTQYF
TRBJ2-3	few	16	TRBV19	TRBD2	TGTGCCAGTAGTATTGGACTAGCGGGAGTTACCCGGACGCAGTATTTT	CASSIGLAGVTRTQYF
TRBJ2-1	many	15	TRBV5-1	TRBD2	TGCGCCAGCAGCCTACTAGCGGGAGAATCCAATGAGCAGTTCTTC	CASSLLAGESNEQFF
TRBJ2-1	few	16	TRBV25-1	.	TGTGCCAGCAGTAAACGAGGGGGTCGCTCCTACAATGAGCAGTTCTTC	CASSKRGGRSYNEQFF
TRBJ1-5	many	17	TRBV12-3/TRBV12-4	.	TGTGCCAGCAGTTACAGGGCGCCCATTAGGCGCAATCAGCCCCAGCATTTT	CASSYRAPIRRNQPQHF
TRBJ2-5	.	14	TRBV10-3	.	TGTGCCATCCAGAGTGGGGAACTACAAGAGACCCAGTACTTC	CAIQSGELQETQYF
TRBJ2-5	.	12	TRBV12-3/TRBV12-4	.	TGTGCCAGCCATAAGAAGTGTGAGACCCAGTACTTC	CASHKKCETQYF
TRBJ1-1	few	11	TRBV12-3/TRBV12-4	.	TGTGCCAGCAGTTTAGGACATCGGGCTTTCTTT	CASSLGHRAFF
TRBJ1-2	many	13	TRBV29-1	.	TGCAGCGTTGCCCTAAATCGGGCCTATGGCTACACCTTC	CSVALNRAYGYTF
TRBJ2-7	.	15	TRBV28	TRBD1	TGTGCCAGCAGTTTATCGCGACAGGGGAGCTACGAGCAGTACTTC	CASSLSRQGSYEQYF
TRBJ2-3	few	16	TRBV4-2	TRBD2	TGTGCCAGCAGCCAAACCTTAGCGGGAGTGAGAGATACGCAGTATTTT	CASSQTLAGVRDTQYF
TRBJ1-1	few	14	TRBV15	.	TGTGCCACCACTTCCCCGAGAATGAACACTGAAGCTTTCTTT	CATTSPRMNTEAFF
TRBJ2-1	.	16	TRBV5-1	.	TGCGCCAGCAGCCCTGGAGGTGCGGAGGCCTACAATGAGCAGTTCTTC	CASSPGGAEAYNEQFF
TRBJ2-1	few	13	TRBV24-1	.	TGTGCCACCAGGGACAGTCTCTACAATGAGCAGTTCTTC	CATRDSLYNEQFF
TRBJ2-1	few	17	TRBV12-3/TRBV12-4	.	TGTGCCAGCAGTTCAAGAATAGGACCCCTCCCGGGGAATGAGCAGTTCTTC	CASSSRIGPLPGNEQFF
TRBJ1-5	.	13	TRBV28	.	TGTGCCAGCAGGGGGAGGTGGCGCCAGCCCCAGCATTTT	CASRGRWRQPQHF
TRBJ2-1	.	17	TRBV7-2	TRBD2	TGTGCCAGCAGCAGACAGGCGGGACTAGCGGAGAACAATGAGCAGTTCTTC	CASSRQAGLAENNEQFF
TRBJ2-7	.	14	TRBV29-1	.	TGCAGCGTCCTACTAGAGGGGGATCCCTACGAGCAGTACTTC	CSVLLEGDPYEQYF
TRBJ2-5	many	13	TRBV28	TRBD1	TGTGCCAGCAGCCTCGGGACAGGGGAGACCCAGTACTTC	CASSLGTGETQYF
TRBJ2-3	.	14	TRBV6-5	.	TGTGCCAGCAGTTGGGGACTTCTGACGGATACGCAGTATTTT	CASSWGLLTDTQYF
TRBJ2-1	.	15	TRBV7-2	.	TGTGCCAGCAGCTTAGGGGGTTTGGACTACAATGAGCAGTTCTTC	CASSLGGLDYNEQFF
TRBJ2-1	few	15	TRBV6-2/TRBV6-3	TRBD2	TGTGCCAGCACCCCCCGCGGGAGCTCCTACAATGAGCAGTTCTTC	CASTPRGSSYNEQFF